The rows below give T cell receptor beta chains drawn from one sample of a study of graft-versus-host responses after intestinal transplantation. These TCRs' antigens remain unknown. The method was immunoSEQ multiplex PCR; TCRdb's version includes in-frame clones alone and lacks a portion of them. The sample has around 70,000 clones, approximately 88% seen once. Source: unstimulated CD8+ T cells sorted from spleen or lymph node cells, taken before intestinal transplant. Receptors originate from a human donor who received an intestinal transplant. The CDR3 runs from the conserved cysteine through the conserved F or W. A D gene is named only where the DNA matches it firmly. Only part of the rows carry a size: once, few, many, or a class if the clone is expanded.

j_call: TRBJ2-1; clone_size: .; d_call: TRBD2; v_call: TRBV4-1; cdr3_aa: CASSPKGSGGAYNEQFF; cdr3_nt: TGCGCCAGCAGCCCGAAGGGAAGCGGGGGGGCCTACAATGAGCAGTTCTTC
j_call: TRBJ1-1; clone_size: .; d_call: .; v_call: TRBV28; cdr3_aa: CASRRGTNTEAFF; cdr3_nt: TGTGCCAGCAGAAGGGGGACAAACACTGAAGCTTTCTTT
j_call: TRBJ2-7; clone_size: .; d_call: TRBD1; v_call: TRBV19; cdr3_aa: CASSQGYHRGRSLYEQYF; cdr3_nt: TGTGCCAGTAGTCAGGGCTACCACAGGGGGCGATCTCTCTACGAGCAGTACTTC
j_call: TRBJ2-7; clone_size: .; d_call: .; v_call: TRBV5-4; cdr3_aa: CASSLPGDEQYF; cdr3_nt: TGTGCCAGCAGCTTACCGGGAGACGAGCAGTACTTC
j_call: TRBJ2-1; clone_size: .; d_call: TRBD2; v_call: TRBV4-1; cdr3_aa: CASSPRDYKNEQFF; cdr3_nt: TGCGCCAGCAGCCCCCGGGACTACAAGAATGAGCAGTTCTTC
j_call: TRBJ1-2; clone_size: .; d_call: TRBD1; v_call: TRBV2; cdr3_aa: CASQGQARNYGYTF; cdr3_nt: TGTGCCAGCCAGGGACAGGCTCGAAACTATGGCTACACCTTC
j_call: TRBJ1-2; clone_size: .; d_call: .; v_call: TRBV30; cdr3_aa: CAWTGSTYGYTF; cdr3_nt: TGTGCCTGGACGGGTTCGACCTATGGCTACACCTTC
j_call: TRBJ2-5; clone_size: .; d_call: .; v_call: TRBV19; cdr3_aa: CASSRRETAQETQYF; cdr3_nt: TGTGCCAGTAGTCGCCGTGAGACAGCTCAAGAGACCCAGTACTTC
j_call: TRBJ2-1; clone_size: few; d_call: TRBD1; v_call: TRBV5-6; cdr3_aa: CASSGQGISYNEQFF; cdr3_nt: TGTGCCAGCAGCGGACAGGGGATCTCCTACAATGAGCAGTTCTTC
j_call: TRBJ2-3; clone_size: .; d_call: .; v_call: TRBV11-2; cdr3_aa: CASSGQGGIGVTDTQYF; cdr3_nt: TGTGCCAGCAGCGGGCAGGGGGGAATTGGGGTGACAGATACGCAGTATTTT
j_call: TRBJ1-1; clone_size: .; d_call: TRBD1; v_call: TRBV19; cdr3_aa: CASSAGQGDTEAFF; cdr3_nt: TGTGCCAGTAGTGCGGGACAGGGAGACACTGAAGCTTTCTTT
j_call: TRBJ1-5; clone_size: few; d_call: TRBD1; v_call: TRBV4-1; cdr3_aa: CASSQGQGQPQHF; cdr3_nt: TGCGCCAGCAGCCAAGGACAGGGTCAGCCCCAGCATTTT
j_call: TRBJ1-6; clone_size: .; d_call: .; v_call: TRBV28; cdr3_aa: CASSLDSGGGDVTPNSPLHF; cdr3_nt: TGTGCCAGCAGTTTAGACTCCGGTGGTGGAGACGTGACGCCTAATTCACCCCTCCACTTT
j_call: TRBJ1-5; clone_size: .; d_call: .; v_call: TRBV4-1; cdr3_aa: CASSQEALRENSNQPQHF; cdr3_nt: TGCGCCAGCAGCCAAGAGGCTCTTCGGGAGAATAGCAATCAGCCCCAGCATTTT
j_call: TRBJ1-2; clone_size: .; d_call: TRBD1; v_call: TRBV4-1; cdr3_aa: CASSQGQESYGYTF; cdr3_nt: TGCGCCAGCAGCCAGGGACAGGAATCGTATGGCTACACCTTC
j_call: TRBJ1-1; clone_size: .; d_call: .; v_call: TRBV29-1; cdr3_aa: CSVEEQTGEAFF; cdr3_nt: TGCAGCGTTGAAGAACAAACAGGGGAAGCTTTCTTT
j_call: TRBJ1-2; clone_size: once; d_call: .; v_call: TRBV11-2; cdr3_aa: CASSSITGTDYGYTF; cdr3_nt: TGTGCCAGCAGCTCAATTACCGGGACTGACTATGGCTACACCTTC
j_call: TRBJ1-2; clone_size: once; d_call: .; v_call: TRBV25-1; cdr3_aa: CASTGSGTNYGYTF; cdr3_nt: TGTGCCAGCACCGGGTCAGGGACTAACTATGGCTACACCTTC
j_call: TRBJ2-7; clone_size: once; d_call: .; v_call: TRBV19; cdr3_aa: CASSPSGGGFNEQYF; cdr3_nt: TGTGCCAGTAGTCCCTCGGGAGGGGGCTTCAACGAGCAGTACTTC
j_call: TRBJ2-3; clone_size: .; d_call: .; v_call: TRBV25-1; cdr3_aa: CASSRGTTDTQYF; cdr3_nt: TGTGCCAGCAGTCGGGGAACCACAGATACGCAGTATTTT
j_call: TRBJ2-7; clone_size: .; d_call: .; v_call: TRBV7-2; cdr3_aa: CASSLNTGFYEQYF; cdr3_nt: TGTGCCAGCAGCTTAAATACAGGCTTCTACGAGCAGTACTTC
j_call: TRBJ2-7; clone_size: .; d_call: TRBD1; v_call: TRBV2; cdr3_aa: CASTGHVNRGREQYF; cdr3_nt: TGTGCCAGCACTGGGCATGTAAACAGGGGTCGTGAGCAGTACTTC
j_call: TRBJ2-1; clone_size: .; d_call: .; v_call: TRBV5-4; cdr3_aa: CASSLGYTDEQFF; cdr3_nt: TGTGCCAGCAGCCTGGGGTATACAGATGAGCAGTTCTTC
j_call: TRBJ2-3; clone_size: .; d_call: TRBD2; v_call: TRBV7-8; cdr3_aa: CASSHRERETQYF; cdr3_nt: TGTGCCAGCAGCCACCGGGAGCGGGAGACGCAGTATTTT
j_call: TRBJ2-2; clone_size: .; d_call: .; v_call: TRBV2; cdr3_aa: CASSDYKDRANTGELFF; cdr3_nt: TGTGCCAGCAGTGATTACAAGGATCGGGCGAACACCGGGGAGCTGTTTTTT
j_call: TRBJ2-1; clone_size: .; d_call: .; v_call: TRBV5-1; cdr3_aa: CASSFTGAVYNEQFF; cdr3_nt: TGCGCCAGCAGCTTCACAGGAGCAGTTTACAATGAGCAGTTCTTC
j_call: TRBJ2-3; clone_size: .; d_call: .; v_call: TRBV5-1; cdr3_aa: CASSIGTRGDTQYF; cdr3_nt: TGCGCCAGCAGCATCGGGACTCGAGGGGATACGCAGTATTTT
j_call: TRBJ1-6; clone_size: .; d_call: .; v_call: TRBV4-1; cdr3_aa: CANSQTLSGYNSPLHF; cdr3_nt: TGCGCCAACAGCCAAACTCTAAGCGGGTATAATTCACCCCTCCACTTT
j_call: TRBJ1-5; clone_size: .; d_call: TRBD1; v_call: TRBV19; cdr3_aa: CASSMIDREGQPQHF; cdr3_nt: TGTGCCAGTAGTATGATTGACAGGGAAGGACAGCCCCAGCATTTT
j_call: TRBJ2-1; clone_size: .; d_call: .; v_call: TRBV27; cdr3_aa: CASSTGSVFQFF; cdr3_nt: TGTGCCAGCAGTACAGGGAGTGTTTTTCAGTTCTTC
j_call: TRBJ2-7; clone_size: .; d_call: .; v_call: TRBV5-1; cdr3_aa: CASSLSPGEEQYF; cdr3_nt: TGCGCCAGCAGCTTGTCCCCTGGGGAGGAGCAGTACTTC
j_call: TRBJ2-7; clone_size: .; d_call: .; v_call: TRBV29-1; cdr3_aa: CSVFYGHSLPYEQYF; cdr3_nt: TGCAGCGTTTTTTATGGTCACTCGCTCCCCTACGAGCAGTACTTC
j_call: TRBJ2-1; clone_size: .; d_call: TRBD2; v_call: TRBV11-2; cdr3_aa: CASSFIRDYLYNEQFF; cdr3_nt: TGTGCCAGCAGCTTTATTAGGGACTACCTTTACAATGAGCAGTTCTTC
j_call: TRBJ1-2; clone_size: .; d_call: .; v_call: TRBV27; cdr3_aa: CASSWGANYGYTF; cdr3_nt: TGTGCCAGCAGTTGGGGAGCTAACTATGGCTACACCTTC
j_call: TRBJ2-1; clone_size: .; d_call: .; v_call: TRBV28; cdr3_aa: CASSFGVGLGHKFF; cdr3_nt: TGTGCCAGCAGTTTCGGGGTTGGCTTGGGACACAAATTCTTC
j_call: TRBJ1-2; clone_size: once; d_call: TRBD1; v_call: TRBV11-2; cdr3_aa: CASSPTGGGGYTF; cdr3_nt: TGTGCCAGCAGCCCCACAGGGGGCGGAGGCTACACCTTC
j_call: TRBJ2-5; clone_size: .; d_call: .; v_call: TRBV9; cdr3_aa: CASSPALAKETQYF; cdr3_nt: TGTGCCAGCAGCCCCGCGCTCGCCAAAGAGACCCAGTACTTC
j_call: TRBJ2-3; clone_size: .; d_call: TRBD2; v_call: TRBV7-8; cdr3_aa: CASSLGGVTSGSGTDTQYF; cdr3_nt: TGTGCCAGCAGCTTAGGCGGGGTAACCAGCGGGAGCGGAACAGATACGCAGTATTTT
j_call: TRBJ2-7; clone_size: .; d_call: TRBD2; v_call: TRBV11-2; cdr3_aa: CASSPSSGAGYEQYF; cdr3_nt: TGTGCCAGCAGCCCTAGCAGCGGGGCTGGGTACGAGCAGTACTTC
j_call: TRBJ2-7; clone_size: .; d_call: .; v_call: TRBV5-1; cdr3_aa: CASSLRGEGHYEQYF; cdr3_nt: TGCGCCAGCAGCTTGCGGGGAGAGGGCCACTACGAGCAGTACTTC
j_call: TRBJ2-7; clone_size: .; d_call: TRBD2; v_call: TRBV5-8; cdr3_aa: CASTSGGNYEQYF; cdr3_nt: TGTGCCAGCACTAGCGGGGGAAATTACGAGCAGTACTTC
j_call: TRBJ2-7; clone_size: .; d_call: .; v_call: TRBV19; cdr3_aa: CATPPPTFYEQYF; cdr3_nt: TGTGCCACCCCACCCCCTACCTTCTACGAGCAGTACTTC
j_call: TRBJ2-1; clone_size: .; d_call: .; v_call: TRBV6-5; cdr3_aa: CASSPGLRNEQFF; cdr3_nt: TGTGCCAGCAGTCCTGGACTTCGCAATGAGCAGTTCTTC
j_call: TRBJ1-3; clone_size: .; d_call: .; v_call: TRBV7-6; cdr3_aa: CASSFEPSSGNTIYF; cdr3_nt: TGTGCCAGCAGCTTTGAACCTAGCTCTGGAAACACCATATATTTT
j_call: TRBJ2-7; clone_size: once; d_call: .; v_call: TRBV9; cdr3_aa: CASSPNRIPNEQYF; cdr3_nt: TGTGCCAGCAGCCCCAACAGGATCCCCAACGAGCAGTACTTC
j_call: TRBJ2-4; clone_size: .; d_call: .; v_call: TRBV9; cdr3_aa: CASSVEADTFKNIQYF; cdr3_nt: TGTGCCAGCAGCGTAGAGGCGGACACCTTCAAAAACATTCAGTACTTC
j_call: TRBJ2-1; clone_size: .; d_call: TRBD1; v_call: TRBV28; cdr3_aa: CASSHHPGTGSNNEQFF; cdr3_nt: TGTGCCAGCAGTCACCACCCCGGGACAGGATCCAACAATGAGCAGTTCTTC
j_call: TRBJ2-5; clone_size: once; d_call: TRBD1; v_call: TRBV5-4; cdr3_aa: CASSLEGRGETQYF; cdr3_nt: TGTGCCAGCAGCTTGGAGGGCAGGGGGGAGACCCAGTACTTC
j_call: TRBJ2-1; clone_size: .; d_call: TRBD2; v_call: TRBV12-5; cdr3_aa: CASGLAQIAGGPVNEQFF; cdr3_nt: TGTGCTAGTGGTTTGGCCCAGATAGCGGGAGGGCCGGTCAATGAGCAGTTCTTC
j_call: TRBJ2-7; clone_size: .; d_call: .; v_call: TRBV6-6; cdr3_aa: CASSGLWGPSYEQYF; cdr3_nt: TGTGCCAGCAGTGGGCTTTGGGGGCCATCCTACGAGCAGTACTTC
j_call: TRBJ2-7; clone_size: .; d_call: TRBD1; v_call: TRBV4-1; cdr3_aa: CASSHRTGRNYEQYF; cdr3_nt: TGCGCCAGCAGCCATCGGACAGGAAGAAACTACGAGCAGTACTTC
j_call: TRBJ2-1; clone_size: .; d_call: TRBD2; v_call: TRBV27; cdr3_aa: CASTTWTSGALSYNEQFF; cdr3_nt: TGTGCCAGCACCACATGGACTAGCGGGGCCCTCTCCTACAATGAGCAGTTCTTC
j_call: TRBJ2-2; clone_size: .; d_call: .; v_call: TRBV29-1; cdr3_aa: CSGQGGAGELFF; cdr3_nt: TGCAGCGGGCAGGGAGGCGCCGGGGAGCTGTTTTTT
j_call: TRBJ1-5; clone_size: .; d_call: TRBD1; v_call: TRBV5-1; cdr3_aa: CASSSIQGAVASNQPQHF; cdr3_nt: TGCGCCAGCAGCTCGATACAGGGGGCAGTCGCCAGCAATCAGCCCCAGCATTTT
j_call: TRBJ1-2; clone_size: .; d_call: .; v_call: TRBV13; cdr3_aa: CASSLGLSVGGRTDYGYTF; cdr3_nt: TGTGCCAGCAGCTTAGGCCTCTCGGTGGGGGGACGGACGGACTATGGCTACACCTTC
j_call: TRBJ2-7; clone_size: .; d_call: .; v_call: TRBV5-1; cdr3_aa: CASSLARTSYEQYF; cdr3_nt: TGCGCCAGCAGCTTGGCGCGAACCTCCTACGAGCAGTACTTC
j_call: TRBJ2-7; clone_size: .; d_call: .; v_call: TRBV28; cdr3_aa: CASSPPQGEDEQYF; cdr3_nt: TGTGCCAGCAGCCCCCCACAGGGAGAGGACGAGCAGTACTTC
j_call: TRBJ1-4; clone_size: .; d_call: .; v_call: TRBV9; cdr3_aa: CASSPGQLNNEKLFF; cdr3_nt: TGTGCCAGCAGTCCCGGACAGCTCAATAATGAAAAACTGTTTTTT